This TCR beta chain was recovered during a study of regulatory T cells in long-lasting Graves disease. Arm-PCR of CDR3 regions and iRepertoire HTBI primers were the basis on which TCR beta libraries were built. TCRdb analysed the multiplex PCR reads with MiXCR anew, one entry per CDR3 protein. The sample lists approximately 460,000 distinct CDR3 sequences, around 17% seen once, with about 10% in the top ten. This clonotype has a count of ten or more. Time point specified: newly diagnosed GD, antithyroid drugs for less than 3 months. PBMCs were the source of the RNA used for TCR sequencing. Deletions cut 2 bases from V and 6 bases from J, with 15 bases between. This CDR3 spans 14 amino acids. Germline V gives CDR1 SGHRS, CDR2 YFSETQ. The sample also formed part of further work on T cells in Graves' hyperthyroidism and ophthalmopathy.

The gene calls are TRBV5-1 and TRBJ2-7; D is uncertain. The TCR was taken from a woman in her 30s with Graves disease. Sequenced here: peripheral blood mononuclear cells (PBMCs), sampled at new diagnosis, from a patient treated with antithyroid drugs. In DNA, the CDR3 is TGCGCCAGCAGCTTCTCCGATGGTACGGTCGAGCAGTACTTC. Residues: CASSFSDGTVEQYF.